The sample holds many counts of the clone carrying this T cell receptor beta chain. What it binds is not known. This entry is derived from a study of blood T cells in healthy people across ages. The study, taken as a whole, reports: Diversity estimates drawn from one million T cells were deemed underestimates. There was a strong correlation between TCR beta diversity and naive T cell percentage. Diversity was higher, and naive CD4+ cells more numerous, in long-lived donors than in aged donors.

There are 13 residues in the CDR3. Per germline, CDR1 SGHVS and CDR2 FQNEAQ. Trimming pared 3 bases from V and 3 bases from J, leaving 9 bases between. With a J-beta primer mix and a sample-barcoded 5' primer, a second PCR ran about 7 to 12 cycles. TCRdb reprocessed the 5' RACE reads with MiXCR, giving one entry per CDR3 protein. Of about 720,000 distinct CDR3 sequences listed, approximately 21% were seen once; the top ten hold around a fifth. The TCR sequence derives from a man between 65 and 80 years old in good health. Material: blood. The V call is TRBV7-8, the J call TRBJ2-7; D gene ambiguous. Written as DNA, the CDR3 is TGTGCCAGCAGCTTGGGTACGGTCTACGAGCAGTACTTC. Its protein is CASSLGTVYEQYF. Full variable domain (outside the CDR3, taken from reference TRBV7-8 and TRBJ2-7): GAGVSQSPRYKVAKRGQDVALRCDPISGHVSLFWYQQALGQGPEFLTYFQNEAQLDKSGLPSDRFFAERPEGSVSTLKIQRTQQEDSAVYLCASSLGTVYEQYFGPGTRLTVT.